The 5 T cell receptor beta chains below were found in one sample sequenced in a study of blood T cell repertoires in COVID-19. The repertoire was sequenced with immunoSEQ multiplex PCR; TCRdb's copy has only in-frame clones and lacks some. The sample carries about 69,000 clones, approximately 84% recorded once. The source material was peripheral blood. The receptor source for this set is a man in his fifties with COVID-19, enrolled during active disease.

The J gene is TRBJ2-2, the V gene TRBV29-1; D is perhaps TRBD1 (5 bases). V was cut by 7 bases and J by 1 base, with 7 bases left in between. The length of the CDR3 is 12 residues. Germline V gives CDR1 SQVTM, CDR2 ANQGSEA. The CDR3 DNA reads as TGCAGCGCCAGGGAGAACACCGGGGAGCTGTTTTTT. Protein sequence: CSARENTGELFF.

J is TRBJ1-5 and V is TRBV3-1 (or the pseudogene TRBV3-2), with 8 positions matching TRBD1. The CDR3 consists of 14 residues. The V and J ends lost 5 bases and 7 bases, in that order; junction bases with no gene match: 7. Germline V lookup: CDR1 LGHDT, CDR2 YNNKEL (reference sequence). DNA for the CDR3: TGTGCCAGCAGCTCCGGACAGGGCGGCCAGCCCCAGCATTTT. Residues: CASSSGQGGQPQHF.

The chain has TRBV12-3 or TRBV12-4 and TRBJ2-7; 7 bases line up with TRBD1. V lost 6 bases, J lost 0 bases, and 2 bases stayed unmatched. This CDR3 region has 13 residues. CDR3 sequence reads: CASSWDSSYEQYF. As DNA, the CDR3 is TGTGCCAGCAGCTGGGACAGCTCCTACGAGCAGTACTTC.

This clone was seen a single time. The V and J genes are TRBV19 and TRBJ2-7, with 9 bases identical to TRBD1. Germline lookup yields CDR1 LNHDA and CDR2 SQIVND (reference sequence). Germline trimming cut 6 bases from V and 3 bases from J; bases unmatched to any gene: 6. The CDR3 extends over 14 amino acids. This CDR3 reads CASRPRDRDYEQYF. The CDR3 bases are TGTGCCAGTAGACCCCGGGACAGGGACTACGAGCAGTACTTC. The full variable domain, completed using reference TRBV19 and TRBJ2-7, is DGGITQSPKYLFRKEGQNVTLSCEQNLNHDAMYWYRQDPGQGLRLIYYSQIVNDFQKGDIAEGYSVSREKKESFPLTVTSAQKNPTAFYLCASRPRDRDYEQYFGPGTRLTVT.

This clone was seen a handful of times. DNA for the CDR3: TGTGCCAGCAGTGAAGTACAGGGTTCATTGGGCTACACCTTC. This translates into CASSEVQGSLGYTF. V gene TRBV6-1 combines with J gene TRBJ1-2; tentative D call: TRBD1 (6 bases). The V end lost 1 base, the J end lost 8 bases, and 14 bases lay between the germline ends. CDR1 and CDR2 from the germline V gene are MNHNS and SASEGT. The CDR3 loop spans 14 amino acids.